A single sample gave rise to the 22 T cell receptor beta chains below, sequenced in a study of control samples from healthy donors and cancer patients. The data were produced by immunoSEQ multiplex PCR, yet TCRdb's version contains in-frame clones alone and is incomplete. This table has 100,000 to 150,000 clones, roughly nine tenths appearing once. Sequencing input: PBMCs. The receptors derive from a man aged 45-60 years with head and neck cancer.

The chain carries TRBV24-1 and TRBJ2-1; TRBD2 matches at 13 bases. With V trimmed by 9 bases and J by 4 bases, 5 bases remained unmatched. Germline V gives CDR1 KGHDR, CDR2 SFDVKD. The CDR3 spans 15 residues. CDR3 sequence reads: CATPGTSGIYNEQFF. The DNA of the CDR3 is TGTGCCACCCCCGGGACTAGCGGGATTTACAATGAGCAGTTCTTC.

The chain combines TRBV27 with TRBJ1-5; D is undetermined. The CDR3 contains 16 residues. V was pared by 6 bases and J by 0 bases, with 15 bases between. In germline, CDR1 is MNHEY, CDR2 SMNVEV (reference sequence). The CDR3 loop reads CASSPTTIYSNQPQHF. DNA of the CDR3: TGTGCCAGCAGCCCAACTACTATCTATAGCAATCAGCCCCAGCATTTT.

The DNA for the CDR3 is TGTGCCAGCAGCGGGCGGGAGGGGCCCCGCTCCTCCTACGAGCAGTACTTC. It specifies CASSGREGPRSSYEQYF. The chain employs TRBV5-8 and TRBJ2-7, with 9 bases aligning to TRBD2. The CDR3 has 17 amino acids. With 4 bases clipped from V and 0 bases from J, the junction kept 11 bases outside the gene matches. Germline CDR1 SGHTS, CDR2 YDEGEE. Full variable domain (missing parts from reference TRBV5-8 and TRBJ2-7): EAGVTQSPTHLIKTRGQQATLRCSPISGHTSVYWYQQALGLGLQFLLWYDEGEERNRGNFPPRFSGRQFPNYSSELNVNALELEDSALYLCASSGREGPRSSYEQYFGPGTRLTVT.

This sequence joins TRBV6-2 or TRBV6-3 and TRBJ2-1; D unclear. Germline V gene lookup returns CDR1 MNHEY and CDR2 SVGEGT. The CDR3 length is 14 residues. V was pared by 2 bases and J by 0 bases, with 5 bases between. The CDR3 reads CASSYPSSYNEQFF. CDR3 bases: TGTGCCAGCAGTTACCCCAGCTCCTACAATGAGCAGTTCTTC.

The gene calls are TRBV13 and TRBJ2-3; TRBD2 matches at 7 bases. The CDR3 is 13 amino acids. The germline V gene has CDR1 PRHDT and CDR2 FYEKMQ (reference sequence). V was clipped by 5 bases and J by 2 bases; unmatched bases: 1. The CDR3 here is CASSRDYTDTQYF. In nucleotides, the CDR3 is TGTGCCAGCAGCCGGGACTACACAGATACGCAGTATTTT.

This sequence joins TRBV5-6 and TRBJ1-1; a possible D gene is TRBD1 (5 bases). CDR1 is SGHDT and CDR2 is YYEEEE in the germline V gene. The CDR3 covers 15 residues. V gave up 3 bases and J gave up 2 bases, with 14 bases separating them. This CDR3 is CASSWGVAENTEAFF. In DNA form, the CDR3 reads TGTGCCAGCAGCTGGGGGGTTGCTGAAAACACTGAAGCTTTCTTT.

The chain is built from TRBV5-1 and TRBJ2-7, with D perhaps matching TRBD2 (6 bases). The V gene's germline CDR1 is SGHRS and CDR2 YFSETQ. V shed 4 bases and J shed 2 bases, with 16 bases lying between them. CDR3 length: 15 amino acids. The CDR3 DNA reads as TGCGCCAGCAGCCGCCCCGGGACTGAAACCTACGAGCAGTACTTC. Encoded protein: CASSRPGTETYEQYF.

The chain joins TRBV7-8 to TRBJ2-7; possible D gene TRBD2, 6 bases. Germline assignment: CDR1 SGHVS and CDR2 FQNEAQ. CDR3 length: 16 amino acids. Trimming stripped 5 bases from V and 1 base from J, with 18 bases between. The CDR3 loop reads CASSRRVSGLSYEQYF. CDR3 in DNA: TGTGCCAGCAGCCGACGGGTTAGCGGCCTGTCCTACGAGCAGTACTTC.

This clone was observed a few times. The J gene is TRBJ2-1, the V gene TRBV2, with a possible D match to TRBD1 (5 bases). Germline CDR1 and CDR2: SNHLY and FYNNEI. The CDR3 length is 13 residues. The V end was cut by 7 bases, the J end by 0 bases, with 7 bases between. The CDR3, as DNA: TGTGCCAGCAAACAGGTCTCCTACAATGAGCAGTTCTTC. Amino acid sequence: CASKQVSYNEQFF.

V is TRBV5-5 and J is TRBJ2-3; tentatively, D is TRBD1 (6 bases). Germline values: CDR1 SGHKS, CDR2 YYEKEE (reference sequence). CDR3 size: 14 residues. Trimming took 1 base from V and 4 from J, leaving 10 bases between them. The CDR3 sequence: CASSLTQGADTQYF. In DNA form, the CDR3 reads TGTGCCAGCAGCTTGACACAGGGCGCAGATACGCAGTATTTT.

This chain links TRBV13 with TRBJ2-5; 7 bases match TRBD2. V trimming: 3 bases; J trimming: 7 bases; junction bases outside the gene matches: 5. The CDR3 has 13 residues. Germline V CDR1 and CDR2: PRHDT, FYEKMQ (reference sequence). In nucleotides, the CDR3 is TGTGCCAGCAGCTTTCGGGGGAGGGGGACCCAGTACTTC. Amino acid sequence: CASSFRGRGTQYF.

The chain recombines TRBV10-1 with TRBJ2-1; 7 positions match TRBD2. Trimming at V came to 3 bases and at J to 6 bases, leaving 11 bases not matched to a gene. CDR3 size: 16 residues. Germline V CDR1 and CDR2: WNHNN, SYGVQD (reference sequence). CDR3 loop: CASSDRPGLRTNEQFF. The CDR3, as DNA: TGCGCCAGCAGTGATCGTCCGGGACTAAGGACCAATGAGCAGTTCTTC.

As DNA, the CDR3 is TGTGCCAGCAGCTTACAGGCGGGGACACCCCTCCACTTT. This gives the protein CASSLQAGTPLHF. V and J are TRBV7-9 and TRBJ1-6; no firm D call. CDR3 length: 13 residues. Trimming cost V 2 bases and J 11 bases, with 10 bases left between them. The germline V gene has CDR1 SEHNR and CDR2 FQNEAQ (reference sequence). The whole variable domain, filled in from reference TRBV7-9 and TRBJ1-6, reads DTGVSQNPRHKITKRGQNVTFRCDPISEHNRLYWYRQTLGQGPEFLTYFQNEAQLEKSRLLSDRFSAERPKGSFSTLEIQRTEQGDSAMYLCASSLQAGTPLHFGNGTRLTVT.

The rearrangement links TRBV19 to TRBJ1-2; D call uncertain. Germline V lookup: CDR1 LNHDA, CDR2 SQIVND (reference sequence). The CDR3 sequence is 12 residues long. Trimming cost V 5 bases and J 3 bases, with 7 bases left between them. CDR3 coding DNA: TGTGCCAGTAGTCCCAGCTACTATGGCTACACCTTC. Its translation is CASSPSYYGYTF.

This clone was observed once. The V and J genes are TRBV6-5 and TRBJ2-7; 12 positions agree with TRBD2. J gave up 6 bases and V 8 bases, and 5 bases lay outside the gene matches. In germline, CDR1 is MNHEY, CDR2 SVGAGI. This CDR3 has 13 amino acids. The CDR3 here is CASGLAGSSEQYF. The CDR3 DNA reads as TGTGCCAGCGGACTAGCGGGATCCAGCGAGCAGTACTTC.

The CDR3 bases are TGTGCCAGCTCACTCCCCTCGAGCTCCTACAATGAGCAGTTCTTC. Its translation: CASSLPSSSYNEQFF. V usage is TRBV18 and J usage is TRBJ2-1, with no clear D. Germline values: CDR1 KGHSH, CDR2 LQKENI. The CDR3 extends over 15 amino acids. Trimming removed 4 bases at V and 0 bases at J, with 10 bases between.

This clone was seen once. CDR3 region: CASSFLGGDNSPLHF. In nucleotides, the CDR3 is TGCGCCAGCAGCTTCCTCGGTGGGGATAATTCACCCCTCCACTTT. The chain has TRBV5-1 and TRBJ1-6, with D unclear. The CDR3 sequence is 15 residues long. V shed 2 bases and J shed 5 bases, with 11 bases lying between them. The germline CDR1 and CDR2 sequences are SGHRS and YFSETQ. The full variable domain, completed using reference TRBV5-1 and TRBJ1-6, is KAGVTQTPRYLIKTRGQQVTLSCSPISGHRSVSWYQQTPGQGLQFLFEYFSETQRNKGNFPGRFSGRQFSNSRSEMNVSTLELGDSALYLCASSFLGGDNSPLHFGNGTRLTVT.

This rearrangement joins TRBV9 to TRBJ1-1, with a tentative D call TRBD1 (6 bases). The CDR3 has 16 residues. Germline loops: CDR1 SGDLS, CDR2 YYNGEE. The V end was cut by 0 bases, the J end by 0 bases, with 12 bases between. The CDR3 protein is CASSVAAGAMNTEAFF. The CDR3 bases are TGTGCCAGCAGCGTAGCGGCAGGGGCGATGAACACTGAAGCTTTCTTT.

This clone has a single count. The chain carries TRBV7-9 and TRBJ2-1; D call uncertain. This CDR3 region has 11 residues. Germline CDR1 and CDR2: SEHNR and FQNEAQ (reference sequence). V was trimmed by 2 bases and J by 15 bases, leaving 11 bases between them. The CDR3 bases are TGTGCCAGCAGCTTAAACCGATCACCGTTCTTC. Translating it yields CASSLNRSPFF.

The gene calls are TRBV5-1 and TRBJ1-5; D is perhaps TRBD1 (5 bases). Germline CDR1 SGHRS, CDR2 YFSETQ. The CDR3 runs 16 residues. The V gene lost 2 bases and the J gene lost 3 bases, with 15 bases spanning the gap. CDR3 residues: CASSLTPGGDNQPQHF. The CDR3 region has the DNA TGCGCCAGCAGCTTAACCCCTGGGGGGGACAATCAGCCCCAGCATTTT.

This clone was detected only once. V gene TRBV14 combines with J gene TRBJ1-1; 7 nucleotides agree with TRBD1. V shed 6 bases, J shed 3 bases, and the junction held 4 bases outside the gene matches. CDR1 SGHDN and CDR2 FVKESK come from the germline V gene. The CDR3 extends over 13 amino acids. The CDR3 bases are TGTGCCAGCAGGGTCCAGGGGGACACTGAAGCTTTCTTT. This encodes CASRVQGDTEAFF.

V is TRBV28 and J is TRBJ1-2; perhaps TRBD1 as D (6 bases). Germline CDR1 MDHEN, CDR2 SYDVKM. CDR3 length: 13 amino acids. V lost 5 bases to trimming and J lost 4 bases, with 11 bases between them. In nucleotides, the CDR3 is TGTGCCAGCAGTGACAGGTTCTCCTATGGCTACACCTTC. This gives the protein CASSDRFSYGYTF.